This is a list of T cell receptor beta chains from one sample in a study of Graves' ophthalmopathy and Graves' hyperthyroidism. MiXCR, applied by TCRdb to the multiplex PCR reads, yields one record per CDR3 protein. The sample lists hundreds of thousands of distinct CDR3 sequences; 40% were seen once. The sequencing input was peripheral blood. These receptor sequences come from an adult man with Graves' ophthalmopathy. CDR3s include the opening cysteine and the closing phenylalanine or tryptophan. Each record gives: J gene, D gene, clone size, V gene, CDR3 protein, CDR3 DNA. A D gene is named only where the DNA matches it firmly. Only part of the rows carry a size: once, few, many, or a class if the clone is expanded.

>TRBJ1-1|TRBD1|-|TRBV7-9
CASSPGTGEYTDTEAFF
TGTGCCAGCAGCCCCGGGACAGGGGAGTATACAGACACTGAAGCTTTCTTT
>TRBJ1-4|-|many|TRBV7-6
CASSPVVSATNEKLFF
TGTGCCAGCAGCCCCGTTGTGAGTGCAACTAATGAAAAACTGTTTTTT
>TRBJ1-1|-|-|TRBV6-5
CASSYSIGETSEAFF
TGTGCCAGCAGTTACTCGATCGGGGAAACTTCTGAAGCTTTCTTT
>TRBJ2-5|-|-|TRBV7-9
CASSLGPTRYF
TGTGCTAGCAGCTTAGGGCCGACTAGGTACTTC
>TRBJ2-7|-|-|TRBV28
CASSSLEEEQYF
TGTGCCAGCAGTTCCCTCGAGGAGGAGCAGTACTTC
>TRBJ2-7|-|-|TRBV7-9
CASSQGQANSYEQYF
TGTGCCAGCAGCCAGGGGCAGGCCAACTCCTACGAGCAGTACTTC
>TRBJ2-7|TRBD2|-|TRBV6-5
CATMGLAGSEQYF
TGTGCCACCATGGGACTAGCGGGAAGCGAGCAGTACTTC
>TRBJ2-6|TRBD1|-|TRBV4-1
CASSQGGQAHSGANVLTF
TGCGCCAGCAGCCAAGGGGGACAGGCACACTCTGGGGCCAACGTCCTGACTTTC
>TRBJ1-3|-|many|TRBV9
CASSVVPDLGNTIYF
TGTGCCAGCAGCGTAGTCCCCGACCTGGGAAACACCATATATTTT
>TRBJ2-7|-|-|TRBV14
CASSQDNQRSSYEQYF
TGTGCCAGCAGCCAAGATAACCAGCGGTCCTCCTACGAGCAGTACTTC
>TRBJ1-6|TRBD1|few|TRBV9
CASTGTGKNSPLHF
TGTGCCAGCACTGGGACAGGGAAGAATTCACCCCTCCACTTT
>TRBJ2-2|TRBD1|few|TRBV15
CATSRARTGLTGELFF
TGTGCCACCAGCAGAGCCCGGACAGGGTTAACCGGGGAGCTGTTTTTT
>TRBJ1-3|-|-|TRBV2
CASSETRGYGYTIYF
TGTGCCAGCAGTGAAACTAGGGGCTATGGCTACACCATATATTTT
>TRBJ1-5|-|-|TRBV20-1
CSARDLYSQPQHF
TGCAGTGCTAGAGATTTATACAGTCAGCCCCAGCATTTT
>TRBJ1-5|-|-|TRBV20-1
CSARDRSQGFNQPQHF
TGCAGTGCTAGAGATCGGAGTCAGGGATTTAATCAGCCCCAGCATTTT
>TRBJ2-7|-|-|TRBV7-9
CASSSERLPSYEQYF
TGTGCCAGCAGCTCTGAGCGGCTTCCCTCCTACGAGCAGTACTTC
>TRBJ1-5|-|many|TRBV19
CASSIRGEHQPQHF
TGTGCCAGTAGTATAAGGGGGGAACATCAGCCCCAGCATTTT
>TRBJ2-7|TRBD2|many|TRBV6-5
CASRAASGDEQYF
TGTGCCAGCAGGGCAGCTAGCGGGGACGAGCAGTACTTC
>TRBJ1-6|TRBD1|-|TRBV10-3
CAIRGTGGNNSPLHF
TGTGCCATCAGAGGGACAGGGGGAAATAATTCACCCCTCCACTTT
>TRBJ2-5|TRBD2|-|TRBV7-9
CASSPPGTSGQETQYF
TGTGCCAGCAGTCCCCCAGGGACTAGCGGACAAGAGACCCAGTACTTC
>TRBJ2-5|TRBD2|-|TRBV10-3
CASSYGGLAGGETQYF
TGTGCCAGCAGTTACGGGGGACTAGCGGGAGGAGAGACCCAGTACTTC
>TRBJ1-1|TRBD1|few|TRBV5-6
CASSAGQGIEAFF
TGTGCCAGCAGCGCAGGACAGGGCATTGAAGCTTTCTTT
>TRBJ1-1|-|many|TRBV12-3/TRBV12-4
CASSLRRRSPNTEAFF
TGTGCCAGCAGTTTAAGGAGACGGTCGCCGAACACTGAAGCTTTCTTT
>TRBJ2-6|-|-|TRBV7-9
CASSSGTSGANVLTF
TGTGCCAGCAGCTCTGGGACCTCTGGGGCCAACGTCCTGACTTTC
>TRBJ2-2|-|-|TRBV29-1
CSVERRPGELFF
TGCAGCGTTGAAAGACGTCCCGGGGAGCTGTTTTTT
>TRBJ2-7|-|few|TRBV20-1
CSARDPGVSPYEQYF
TGCAGTGCTAGAGACCCAGGAGTATCTCCCTACGAGCAGTACTTC
>TRBJ1-6|-|-|TRBV25-1
CASSLYSGQNSPLHF
TGTGCCAGCAGTCTCTACTCCGGACAGAATTCACCCCTCCACTTT
>TRBJ1-5|-|-|TRBV4-2
CASSQDQGRGNQPQHF
TGTGCCAGCAGCCAAGATCAAGGGAGGGGCAATCAGCCCCAGCATTTT
>TRBJ2-7|TRBD2|few|TRBV7-9
CASSSSGRVYEQYF
TGTGCCAGCAGCTCTAGCGGGAGGGTCTACGAGCAGTACTTC
>TRBJ2-7|-|-|TRBV9
CASSVGEPGRLYEQYF
TGTGCCAGCAGCGTAGGGGAACCCGGTCGTCTCTACGAGCAGTACTTC
>TRBJ2-5|-|-|TRBV20-1
CSAGGAGGSETQYF
TGCAGTGCCGGGGGGGCAGGGGGAAGCGAGACCCAGTACTTC
>TRBJ1-2|-|-|TRBV20-1
CSASPGAGDGYTF
TGCAGTGCTAGTCCGGGCGCGGGGGATGGCTACACCTTC
>TRBJ1-3|-|many|TRBV2
CASSEAGSGNTIYF
TGTGCCAGCAGTGAAGCGGGGTCAGGAAACACCATATATTTT
>TRBJ2-3|-|-|TRBV4-3
CASSERLSTDTQYF
TGCGCCAGCAGCGAACGACTCAGCACAGATACGCAGTATTTT
>TRBJ1-2|-|-|TRBV12-3/TRBV12-4
CASTREGPRGYTF
TGTGCCAGCACTCGTGAGGGGCCTCGTGGCTACACCTTC
>TRBJ1-6|-|-|TRBV7-9
CASSPRKDSPLHF
TGTGCCAGCTCACCACGGAAAGATTCACCCCTCCACTTT